This entry concerns a single TCR beta chain. Its target is unknown. The CDR3 extends over 19 amino acids. Trimming at V came to 5 bases and at J to 1 base, leaving 10 bases not matched to a gene. CDR1 and CDR2 from the germline V gene are SGHAT and FQNNGV. Data came from immunoSEQ multiplex PCR; TCRdb stores just in-frame clones and leaves some out. The sample shows approximately 65,000 clones, around 89% of them seen only once. The record originates from a study of PD-1 blockade in classical Hodgkin lymphoma. Study results and limitations: Baseline diversity was lower in partial responders and progressors than complete responders.

Each patient's relapse followed autologous stem cell transplantation, and brentuximab vedotin exposure varied. Each best response was a complete response, a partial response or progressive disease. The sample here was peripheral blood mononuclear cells (PBMCs), taken at baseline. V usage is TRBV11-2 and J usage is TRBJ2-1; TRBD2 matches at 14 bases. This clonotype was obtained from a human donor with classical Hodgkin lymphoma. The CDR3 here is CASSIRLAGGHESYNEQFF. CDR3 DNA: TGTGCCAGCAGCATCAGACTAGCGGGGGGGCATGAGTCCTACAATGAGCAGTTCTTC.